This T cell receptor (beta chain) was sequenced for a study of blood T cell repertoires in COVID-19. Study at large: There were acute and convalescent COVID-19 samples, and they came from the United States, Italy and Spain. Sources were T cells, B-cell-depleted T cells, or PBMCs; the material itself was cDNA or gDNA.

Germline trimming cut 6 bases from V and 0 bases from J; bases unmatched to any gene: 2. The CDR3 runs 14 residues. Germline lookup yields CDR1 LNHDA and CDR2 SQIVND (reference sequence). Methods used by the authors: From reference gene primer amplification, estimates of nucleated cell counts were derived. Measured with immunoSEQ multiplex PCR; TCRdb has only the in-frame clones, and not every one. V and J calls and clone size are as listed in that table; D and trimming were resolved from the DNA. The sample yields more than 80,000 clones, approximately 89% seen once. The sequence came from a man older than 75 with acute or convalescent COVID-19. The sample comprised peripheral blood. The chain has TRBV19 and TRBJ1-2; 9 nucleotides align to TRBD1. The CDR3 is CASRDRGANYGYTF. As DNA, the CDR3 is TGTGCCAGTAGGGACAGGGGAGCTAACTATGGCTACACCTTC.